This T cell receptor (beta chain) was captured by sequencing in a study of T-cell memory formation after mild COVID-19. A word on this clonotype: Its antigen is as yet unknown.

TCRalpha and TCRbeta libraries used 5'RACE with constant-segment primers and UMIs. TCRdb reprocessed the 5' RACE reads via MiXCR and lists one record per CDR3 protein. The table records over 350,000 distinct CDR3 sequences, approximately 16% of them present only once. There are 16 residues in the CDR3. Germline CDR1 and CDR2: SGDLS and YYNGEE. J gave up 1 base and V 3 bases, and 3 bases lay outside the gene matches. Study-level points and caveats: Clones which contracted sat mainly in CM and EM if CD4+, and in EMRA if CD8+.

The sequence came from a man between 18 and 35 years old who had mild COVID-19 (a few samples of this study predate the infection). Cell type and time point are not known. The chain employs TRBV9 and TRBJ2-1; 11 bases are a match to TRBD1. What was sequenced was PBMCs or a T cell subset sorted from them (not recorded which). The CDR3 here is CASSGGTGGSYNEQFF. In DNA, the CDR3 is TGTGCCAGCAGCGGCGGGACAGGGGGATCCTACAATGAGCAGTTCTTC. Combining the CDR3 with reference TRBV9 and TRBJ2-1 gives the whole variable domain DSGVTQTPKHLITATGQRVTLRCSPRSGDLSVYWYQQSLDQGLQFLIQYYNGEERAKGNILERFSAQQFPDLHSELNLSSLELGDSALYFCASSGGTGGSYNEQFFGPGTRLTVL.